The clone carrying this T cell receptor beta chain showed up just a few times. The target antigen is unknown. Germline V CDR1 and CDR2: LNHDA, SQIVND (reference sequence). The V and J ends lost 3 bases and 4 bases respectively, with 15 bases between them. The CDR3 totals 15 residues. This entry comes from a study of shared clonotypes between healthy human individuals. Study as a whole: Three plates were used per donor for CD4 naive, three for CD4 memory, two for CD8 naive and one for CD8 memory. The study's findings and limits: As a rule, naive subsets had a larger estimated richness than memory subsets. Generation probability values for non-shared clonotypes were lower than those for clonotypes shared by all four donors.

Here immunoSEQ multiplex PCR was the method, and the copy in TCRdb shows in-frame clones only, minus some. The table lists about 330,000 clones, roughly 84% of them singletons, with around 15% in the top ten. The receptor comes from a man aged 18 to 30 in good health. The sequencing sample was made of memory CD8+ T cells sorted from blood. The sample's subset: CD45RO+ cells pooled with CCR7-negative TemRA cells. The chain recombines TRBV19 with TRBJ1-1; unclear D gene. CDR3: CASSIDANLLTEAFF. The DNA for the CDR3 is TGTGCCAGTAGTATCGATGCGAATTTGCTCACTGAAGCTTTCTTT.